What follows are 9 T cell receptor beta chains derived from one specimen sequenced in a study of blood T cell repertoires in COVID-19 (dated by TCRdb to about 2020). Library preparation used the immunoSEQ multiplex PCR assay. TCRdb's version of the immuneACCESS table is confined to in-frame rearrangements and falls short of the full clone set. An unresolved V gene accounts for under half of the shortfall where checked; the remainder is of unknown origin. A total of 200,000 or so clones appear in this sample, around 90% of them only once. The ten largest clonotypes hold less than 3.5% of the sample. Sample: peripheral blood. The receptors originated from a man aged 25 to 45 with COVID-19, enrolled during active disease.

The rearrangement joins TRBV19 to TRBJ2-7; D may be TRBD2 (5 bases). CDR1 and CDR2 (germline): LNHDA, SQIVND (reference sequence). The V end lost 3 bases, the J end lost 0 bases, and 12 bases lay between the germline ends. The CDR3 runs 15 residues. The CDR3 region is CASSMAGVSSYEQYF. The CDR3 DNA sequence: TGTGCCAGTAGTATGGCCGGGGTGAGCTCCTACGAGCAGTACTTC.

V gene TRBV12-2 combines with J gene TRBJ1-5. TRBV12-2 is a documented pseudogene. The CDR3 is 15 residues long. Here the CDR3 DNA reads TGTGCAAGTCGCTGTCTAATTCTTAGCAATCAGCCCCAGCATTTT. Its protein is CASRCLILSNQPQHF.

The chain links TRBV19 to TRBJ1-1; 7 positions agree with TRBD1. Per germline, CDR1 LNHDA and CDR2 SQIVND (reference sequence). CDR3 length: 18 amino acids. Trimming took 3 bases from V and 0 from J; bases not matched to a gene: 13. The CDR3 DNA follows: TGTGCCAGTAGTATGATACCAGGGGGAACATGGTTGAACACTGAAGCTTTCTTT. Translated, it gives CASSMIPGGTWLNTEAFF.

The V call is TRBV2, the J call TRBJ2-3, with D tentatively TRBD2 (6 bases). V lost 6 bases to trimming and J lost 6 bases, with 10 bases between them. This CDR3 is built from 12 residues. Germline V gives CDR1 SNHLY, CDR2 FYNNEI. CDR3 residues: CASSQEGDTQYF. The CDR3 DNA reads as TGTGCCAGCAGCCAGGAGGGCGATACGCAGTATTTT.

The V call is TRBV5-4, the J call TRBJ1-2; TRBD1 matches at 9 bases. The germline gives CDR1 SGHNT, CDR2 YYREEE (reference sequence). J lost 5 bases, V lost 4 bases, and 12 bases had no gene match. The CDR3 sequence is 16 residues long. This CDR3 is CASSIGQGRLGYGYTF. The CDR3, as DNA: TGTGCCAGCAGCATCGGACAGGGGAGGCTAGGGTATGGCTACACCTTC. Using reference TRBV5-4 and TRBJ1-2 for the parts outside the CDR3, the full variable domain is ETGVTQSPTHLIKTRGQQVTLRCSSQSGHNTVSWYQQALGQGPQFIFQYYREEENGRGNFPPRFSGLQFPNYSSELNVNALELDDSALYLCASSIGQGRLGYGYTFGSGTRLTVV.

The CDR3 here is CAWSSSSGANVLTF. The CDR3 bases are TGTGCCTGGAGTTCCAGCTCTGGGGCCAACGTCCTGACTTTC. The gene calls are TRBV30 and TRBJ2-6; D not certain. Trimming removed 2 bases from V and 0 bases from J, with 5 bases in between. This CDR3 spans 14 amino acids. CDR1 is GTSNPN and CDR2 is SVGIG in the germline V gene (reference sequence). Based on the CDR3 plus reference TRBV30 and TRBJ2-6, the full variable domain is SQTIHQWPATLVQPVGSPLSLECTVEGTSNPNLYWYRQAAGRGLQLLFYSVGIGQISSEVPQNLSASRPQDRQFILSSKKLLLSDSGFYLCAWSSSSGANVLTFGAGSRLTVL.

This clone was counted once. The V call is TRBV5-3, the J call TRBJ2-5; TRBD2 aligns across 13 bases. TRBV5-3 is an ORF, with its function uncertain. The CDR3 sequence is 15 residues long. V gave up 1 base and J gave up 4 bases; unmatched junction bases: 1. CDR3 nucleotides: TGTGCCAGAAGCTTGACTAGCGGGGGGGCAGAGACCCAGTACTTC. Protein product: CARSLTSGGAETQYF.

The V gene is TRBV28, the J gene TRBJ1-2; D remains unclear. The CDR3 runs to 12 residues. The germline gives CDR1 MDHEN, CDR2 SYDVKM. Trimming took off 5 bases at V and 6 bases at J, with 10 bases between the two ends. CDR3 region: CASSSRLDGYTF. The CDR3 DNA reads as TGTGCCAGCAGTAGCCGCCTGGATGGCTACACCTTC.

The V gene is TRBV28, the J gene TRBJ1-2, with 7 bases identical to TRBD1. The V segment lost 2 bases and the J segment 3 bases; nucleotides outside the gene matches: 3. This CDR3 is built from 14 residues. In germline, CDR1 is MDHEN, CDR2 SYDVKM. Here the CDR3 DNA reads TGTGCCAGCAGTTTAGGCAGGGGGGACTATGGCTACACCTTC. Amino acid sequence: CASSLGRGDYGYTF.